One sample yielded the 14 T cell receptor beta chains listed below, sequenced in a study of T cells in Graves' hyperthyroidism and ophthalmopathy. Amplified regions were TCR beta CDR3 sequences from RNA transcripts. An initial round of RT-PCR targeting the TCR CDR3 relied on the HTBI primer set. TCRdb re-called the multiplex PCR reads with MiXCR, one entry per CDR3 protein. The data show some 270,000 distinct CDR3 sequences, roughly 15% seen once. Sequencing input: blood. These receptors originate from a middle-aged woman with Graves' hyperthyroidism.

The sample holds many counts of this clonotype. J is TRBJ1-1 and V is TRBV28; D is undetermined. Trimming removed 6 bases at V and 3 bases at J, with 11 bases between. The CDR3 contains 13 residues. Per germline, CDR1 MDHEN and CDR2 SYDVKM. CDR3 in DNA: TGTGCCAGCAGGCGGGGATGGGACACTGAAGCTTTCTTT. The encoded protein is CASRRGWDTEAFF.

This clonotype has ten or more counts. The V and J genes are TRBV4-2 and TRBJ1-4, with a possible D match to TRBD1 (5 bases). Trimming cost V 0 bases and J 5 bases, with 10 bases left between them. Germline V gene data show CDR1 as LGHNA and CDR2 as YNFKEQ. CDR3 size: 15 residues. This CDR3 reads CASSQESGRNEKLFF. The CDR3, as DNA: TGTGCCAGCAGCCAAGAATCGGGACGCAATGAAAAACTGTTTTTT.

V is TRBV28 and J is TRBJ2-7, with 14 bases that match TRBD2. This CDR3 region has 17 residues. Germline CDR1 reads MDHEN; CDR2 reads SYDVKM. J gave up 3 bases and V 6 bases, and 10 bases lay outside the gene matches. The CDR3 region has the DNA TGTGCCAGCAGCTCCCCGGGACTAGCGGGAGCAATCTACGAGCAGTACTTC. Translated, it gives CASSSPGLAGAIYEQYF.

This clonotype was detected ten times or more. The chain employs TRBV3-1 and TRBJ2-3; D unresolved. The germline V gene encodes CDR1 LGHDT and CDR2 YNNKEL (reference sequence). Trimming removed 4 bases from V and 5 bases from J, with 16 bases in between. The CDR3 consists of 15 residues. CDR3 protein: CASSPPGVRGDTQYF. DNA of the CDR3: TGTGCCAGCAGCCCCCCCGGAGTTCGAGGAGATACGCAGTATTTT.

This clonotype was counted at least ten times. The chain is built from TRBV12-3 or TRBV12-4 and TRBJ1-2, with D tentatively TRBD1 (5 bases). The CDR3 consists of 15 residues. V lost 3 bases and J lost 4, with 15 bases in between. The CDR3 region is CASSFSGRVGYGYTF. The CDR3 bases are TGTGCCAGCAGTTTTTCGGGGCGGGTAGGCTATGGCTACACCTTC.

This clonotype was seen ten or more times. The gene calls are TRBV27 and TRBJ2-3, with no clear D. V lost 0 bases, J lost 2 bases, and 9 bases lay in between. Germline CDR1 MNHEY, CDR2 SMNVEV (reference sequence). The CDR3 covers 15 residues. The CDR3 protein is CASSLSTPYTDTQYF. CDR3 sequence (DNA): TGTGCCAGCAGTTTATCGACACCTTACACAGATACGCAGTATTTT.

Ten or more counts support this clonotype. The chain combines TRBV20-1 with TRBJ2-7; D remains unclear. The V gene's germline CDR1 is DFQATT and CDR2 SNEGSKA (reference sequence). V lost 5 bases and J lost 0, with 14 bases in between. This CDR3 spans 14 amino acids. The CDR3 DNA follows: TGCAGTGCTGAGAGGTGGCAGCTCTCCTACGAGCAGTACTTC. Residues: CSAERWQLSYEQYF.

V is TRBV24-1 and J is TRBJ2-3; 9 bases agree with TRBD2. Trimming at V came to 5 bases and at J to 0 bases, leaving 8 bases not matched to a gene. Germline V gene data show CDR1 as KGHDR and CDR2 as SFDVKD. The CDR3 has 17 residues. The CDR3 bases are TGTGCCACCAGTGTCGGGACTAGCTTCTCAAGCACAGATACGCAGTATTTT. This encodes CATSVGTSFSSTDTQYF.

CDR3 sequence (DNA): TGTGCCACCGGGACAGGCTTCACCGGGGAGCTGTTTTTT. Translated, it gives CATGTGFTGELFF. The chain is built from TRBV2 and TRBJ2-2; 8 bases are shared with TRBD1. V lost 10 bases, J lost 4 bases, and 5 bases stayed unmatched. CDR1 and CDR2 (germline): SNHLY, FYNNEI. The CDR3 consists of 13 residues.

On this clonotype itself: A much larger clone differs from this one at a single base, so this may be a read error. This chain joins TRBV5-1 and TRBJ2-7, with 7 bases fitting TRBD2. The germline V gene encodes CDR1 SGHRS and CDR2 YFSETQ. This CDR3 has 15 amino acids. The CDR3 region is CPSSLSAGVSYEQYF. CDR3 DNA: TGCCCCAGCAGCTTGTCGGCGGGAGTGAGCTACGAGCAGTACTTC.

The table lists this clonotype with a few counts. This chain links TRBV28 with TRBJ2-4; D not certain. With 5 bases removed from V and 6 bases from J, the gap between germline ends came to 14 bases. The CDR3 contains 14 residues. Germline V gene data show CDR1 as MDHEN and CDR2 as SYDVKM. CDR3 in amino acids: CASSLTDRINIQYF. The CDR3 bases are TGTGCCAGCAGTCTTACGGACCGAATAAACATTCAGTACTTC.

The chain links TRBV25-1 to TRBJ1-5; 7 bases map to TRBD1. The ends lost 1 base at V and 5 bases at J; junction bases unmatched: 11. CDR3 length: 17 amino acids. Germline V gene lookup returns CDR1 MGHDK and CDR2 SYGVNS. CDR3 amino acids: CASSESSNRGGDQPQHF. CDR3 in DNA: TGTGCCAGCAGTGAATCCTCTAACAGGGGAGGGGATCAGCCCCAGCATTTT.

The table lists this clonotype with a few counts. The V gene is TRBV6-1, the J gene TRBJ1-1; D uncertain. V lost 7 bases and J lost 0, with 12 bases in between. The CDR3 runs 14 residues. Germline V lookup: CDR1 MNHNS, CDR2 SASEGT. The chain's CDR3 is CASKLLGMNTEAFF. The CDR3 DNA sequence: TGTGCCAGCAAATTATTGGGCATGAACACTGAAGCTTTCTTT.

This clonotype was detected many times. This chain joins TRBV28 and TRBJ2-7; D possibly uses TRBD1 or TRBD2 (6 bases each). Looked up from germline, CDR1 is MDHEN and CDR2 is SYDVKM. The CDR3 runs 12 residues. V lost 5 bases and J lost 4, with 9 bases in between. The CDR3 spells CASSGGGYEQYF. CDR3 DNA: TGTGCCAGCAGTGGAGGGGGGTACGAGCAGTACTTC.